Listed here are 32 T cell receptor beta chains from one sample, sequenced in a study of response to subunit inactivated influenza vaccine. TCRdb reprocessed the RT-PCR reads via MiXCR and lists one record per CDR3 protein. The data hold 500,000 or so distinct CDR3 sequences, with approximately 16% observed a single time. The material sequenced was CD4+ T cells sorted from PBMCs, taken less than 30 months after vaccination. The source of these receptors is a man aged 50 to 69 who received an inactivated influenza vaccine.

This clonotype turned up a few times. The chain is built from TRBV9 and TRBJ1-2; TRBD1 might be the D (6 bases). V shed 0 bases and J shed 7 bases, with 10 bases lying between them. The germline V gene has CDR1 SGDLS and CDR2 YYNGEE. The CDR3 has 13 residues. The CDR3 sequence is CASSVESGAGYTF. In nucleotides, the CDR3 is TGTGCCAGCAGCGTAGAATCAGGGGCTGGCTACACCTTC.

This clonotype has only a few counts. The rearrangement joins TRBV25-1 to TRBJ1-1; D not certain. The germline CDR1 and CDR2 sequences are MGHDK and SYGVNS. This CDR3 is 13 amino acids long. V shed 3 bases and J shed 3 bases, with 8 bases lying between them. The CDR3 DNA reads as TGTGCCAGCAGTGAGGCCCCTGACACTGAAGCTTTCTTT. Amino acid sequence: CASSEAPDTEAFF. The full variable domain, its missing parts supplied by reference TRBV25-1 and TRBJ1-1, is EADIYQTPRYLVIGTGKKITLECSQTMGHDKMYWYQQDPGMELHLIHYSYGVNSTEKGDLSSESTVSRIRTEHFPLTLESARPSHTSQYLCASSEAPDTEAFFGQGTRLTVV.

This clonotype was picked up many times. This chain links TRBV7-6 with TRBJ1-2; no definite D call. CDR3 size: 13 residues. Germline CDR1 is SGHVS and CDR2 is FNYEAQ. Trimming took 5 bases from V and 3 from J, leaving 10 bases between them. CDR3 loop: CASSPSTDYGYTF. In DNA, the CDR3 is TGTGCCAGCAGCCCCTCGACGGACTATGGCTACACCTTC.

This chain links TRBV12-3 or TRBV12-4 with TRBJ2-2; TRBD1 matches at 9 bases. The V and J ends lost 6 bases and 4 bases, in that order; junction bases with no gene match: 6. CDR3 length: 15 residues. CDR3 nucleotides: TGTGCCAGCAGGCTACAGGGGGCAGGCACCGGGGAGCTGTTTTTT. As protein: CASRLQGAGTGELFF.

This clonotype appeared a few times. CDR3 amino acids: CSARGLAGVHTTDTQYF. The DNA for the CDR3 is TGCAGTGCTAGAGGGCTAGCGGGAGTTCACACCACAGATACGCAGTATTTT. This chain connects TRBV20-1 to TRBJ2-3, with 10 bases lining up with TRBD2. Unmatched junction bases numbered 9, after V lost 1 base and J lost 2 bases. The CDR3 has 17 amino acids. Germline-derived CDR1 and CDR2 are DFQATT and SNEGSKA (reference sequence).

This clonotype was picked up a small number of times. This rearrangement joins TRBV20-1 to TRBJ1-1; no reliable D call. The germline V gene has CDR1 DFQATT and CDR2 SNEGSKA (reference sequence). V was shortened by 7 bases and J by 6 bases, with 9 bases between the two germline ends. CDR3 length: 10 amino acids. The CDR3 loop is CSVSQAEAFF. The CDR3 bases are TGCAGTGTATCTCAGGCTGAAGCTTTCTTT.

This chain uses TRBV20-1 with TRBJ1-5; tentative D call: TRBD1 (5 bases). The V and J ends lost 5 bases and 0 bases respectively, with 11 bases between them. Germline lookup yields CDR1 DFQATT and CDR2 SNEGSKA (reference sequence). This CDR3 has 14 amino acids. CDR3 DNA sequence: TGCAGTGCTTATCGTGGGGGTAGCAATCAGCCCCAGCATTTT. This encodes CSAYRGGSNQPQHF.

This clonotype was picked up a small number of times. One end of the junction fails to match germline, which may point to a read error. The chain combines TRBV7-6 with TRBJ2-1; TRBD2 matches 9 bases. This CDR3 region has 16 residues. The V gene's germline CDR1 is SGHVS and CDR2 FNYEAQ. CDR3 coding DNA: TGTGCCAGCAGCTCACTCCAGGGACTAGCTTACACTGAGCAGTTCTTC. This codes for CASSSLQGLAYTEQFF.

This rearrangement joins TRBV18 to TRBJ2-7; D gene uncertain. V lost 0 bases to trimming and J lost 1 base, with 10 bases between them. This CDR3 is built from 15 residues. The germline CDR1 and CDR2 sequences are KGHSH and LQKENI. CDR3 sequence: CASSPPGYPSYEQYF. The DNA for the CDR3 is TGTGCCAGCTCACCACCCGGGTACCCTTCCTACGAGCAGTACTTC.

The sample holds a few counts of this clonotype. This chain links TRBV6-5 with TRBJ2-5, with 7 bases matching TRBD1. This CDR3 region has 16 residues. Germline CDR1 is MNHEY and CDR2 is SVGAGI. J lost 4 bases, V lost 0 bases, and 8 bases had no gene match. CDR3 coding DNA: TGTGCCAGCAGTTACTCGTCTGCCGGGACAGCAGAGACCCAGTACTTC. As protein: CASSYSSAGTAETQYF.

The chain links TRBV7-7 to TRBJ2-2; D is uncertain. CDR3 length equals 14 residues. V lost 5 bases, J lost 6 bases, and 13 bases lay in between. The germline gives CDR1 SSHAT, CDR2 FNYEAQ (reference sequence). The CDR3, as DNA: TGTGCCAGCAGCCCAAGCTTAGGGTCCGGGGAGCTGTTTTTT. It specifies CASSPSLGSGELFF.

This clonotype was recorded a few times. The genes are TRBV11-2 and TRBJ1-2, with D possibly TRBD1 on 6 matching bases. The V end was cut by 4 bases, the J end by 7 bases, with 16 bases between. CDR1 SGHAT and CDR2 FQNNGV come from the germline V gene. The CDR3 sequence is 14 residues long. Written as DNA, the CDR3 is TGTGCCAGCAGCTCGAGGGTGGGGGGCAGTGGCTACACCTTC. Encoded protein: CASSSRVGGSGYTF.

This clonotype was seen just once. This CDR3 is CASSQYDTDTQYF. The CDR3 nucleotides read TGTGCCAGCAGCCAATACGACACAGATACGCAGTATTTT. The chain recombines TRBV3-1 with TRBJ2-3, with D unclear. CDR1 LGHDT and CDR2 YNNKEL come from the germline V gene (reference sequence). The V end was cut by 2 bases, the J end by 2 bases, with 5 bases between. CDR3 size: 13 residues.

V is TRBV7-7 and J is TRBJ2-1, with D hard to call. This CDR3 contains 15 residues. V lost 0 bases to trimming and J lost 6 bases, with 12 bases between them. Looked up from germline, CDR1 is SSHAT and CDR2 is FNYEAQ (reference sequence). For the CDR3, the DNA is TGTGCCAGCAGCTTAGCCCGGCTATATCGCAATGAGCAGTTCTTC. Its protein product is CASSLARLYRNEQFF.

This clonotype has only a few counts. The chain employs TRBV20-1 and TRBJ2-7; 8 positions agree with TRBD2. V shed 3 bases, J shed 7 bases, and the junction held 11 bases outside the gene matches. The CDR3 loop spans 14 amino acids. Per germline, CDR1 DFQATT and CDR2 SNEGSKA (reference sequence). This CDR3 is CSARGSEREREQYF. In DNA, the CDR3 is TGCAGTGCTAGGGGATCCGAGCGGGAGAGGGAGCAGTACTTC.

This clonotype was observed a few times. The chain employs TRBV7-9 and TRBJ1-6; D not resolved. CDR1 is SEHNR and CDR2 is FQNEAQ in the germline V gene (reference sequence). The V gene lost 2 bases and the J gene lost 9 bases, with 5 bases spanning the gap. The CDR3 sequence is 12 residues long. CDR3 bases: TGTGCCAGCAGCTTAAGCCTTTCACCCCTCCACTTT. Its translation: CASSLSLSPLHF.

This clonotype was seen a handful of times. The V call is TRBV20-1, the J call TRBJ2-7; D is tentatively TRBD1 or TRBD2 (5 bases each). CDR1 and CDR2 from the germline V gene are DFQATT and SNEGSKA (reference sequence). V lost 0 bases and J 4 bases, leaving 13 bases between the germline ends. The CDR3 has 14 amino acids. CDR3 region: CSARDGGRGYEQYF. The CDR3 nucleotides are TGCAGTGCTAGAGATGGGGGACGGGGTTACGAGCAGTACTTC.

This clonotype was seen only a few times. J is TRBJ2-2 and V is TRBV5-6; the D gene is possibly TRBD2 (5 bases). V gave up 6 bases and J gave up 6 bases, with 15 bases separating them. This CDR3 has 14 residues. Germline CDR1 reads SGHDT; CDR2 reads YYEEEE. Written as DNA, the CDR3 is TGTGCCAGCACCCCCCCTACCGGGGCCGGGGAGCTGTTTTTT. Protein product: CASTPPTGAGELFF.

A few counts support this clonotype. This chain connects TRBV11-2 to TRBJ2-5; possible D gene TRBD2, 6 bases. V lost 5 bases, J lost 1 base, and 14 bases lay in between. The CDR3 extends over 15 amino acids. Germline CDR1 is SGHAT and CDR2 is FQNNGV. The DNA of the CDR3 is TGTGCCAGCAGCCAAGGCGGGACCCTCCAAGAGACCCAGTACTTC. This codes for CASSQGGTLQETQYF.

This clonotype was seen more than once but under ten times. The rearrangement joins TRBV20-1 to TRBJ2-5; D is perhaps TRBD1 (6 bases). Trimming cost V 5 bases and J 2 bases, with 9 bases left between them. Germline CDR1 is DFQATT and CDR2 is SNEGSKA (reference sequence). The CDR3 consists of 12 residues. The DNA of the CDR3 is TGCAGTGCTCGGACAGTTCAAGAGACCCAGTACTTC. Translated, it gives CSARTVQETQYF.

The table lists this clonotype with a few counts. The chain has TRBV18 and TRBJ1-1; D might be TRBD1 (5 bases). Germline V CDR1 and CDR2: KGHSH, LQKENI. Trimming removed 0 bases from V and 0 bases from J, with 8 bases in between. The CDR3 has 15 residues. CDR3 loop: CASSPPSTVNTEAFF. The CDR3 DNA reads TGTGCCAGCTCACCACCTTCGACAGTGAACACTGAAGCTTTCTTT.

This clonotype turned up a few times. The V and J genes are TRBV20-1 and TRBJ1-2; D unresolved. Per the germline V gene, CDR1 is DFQATT and CDR2 is SNEGSKA (reference sequence). The CDR3 is 13 residues long. V lost 5 bases and J 5 bases, leaving 15 bases between the germline ends. The DNA of the CDR3 is TGCAGTGCTTCGAGGGAAGGGATATATGGCTACACCTTC. This encodes CSASREGIYGYTF.

CDR3 nucleotides: TGTGCCAGCAGACGCACAGACACCGGGGAGCTGTTTTTT. It codes for CASRRTDTGELFF. The gene calls are TRBV12-3 or TRBV12-4 and TRBJ2-2; D gene uncertain. V was pared by 6 bases and J by 3 bases, with 8 bases between. The CDR3 length is 13 residues.

This clonotype was seen only a few times. This sequence joins TRBV5-1 and TRBJ2-6; D is unresolved. CDR3 size: 15 residues. Germline CDR1 is SGHRS and CDR2 is YFSETQ. Trimming shortened V by 7 bases and J by 1 base, and 12 bases separated the two germline ends. The CDR3 spells CASGPLISGANVLTF. The CDR3 bases are TGCGCCAGCGGACCATTAATTTCTGGGGCCAACGTCCTGACTTTC.

The genes are TRBV20-1 and TRBJ2-7; the D is unclear. Germline V gene lookup returns CDR1 DFQATT and CDR2 SNEGSKA (reference sequence). Trimming took off 4 bases at V and 6 bases at J, with 19 bases between the two ends. The CDR3 runs 14 residues. CDR3 DNA sequence: TGCAGTGCTACCTTTTTCGGACCCCCTACCGAGCAGTACTTC. Its translation: CSATFFGPPTEQYF.

This clonotype was recorded a few times. The genes are TRBV4-2 and TRBJ2-7; 7 bases line up with TRBD1. The CDR3 is 14 amino acids. With V trimmed by 4 bases and J by 2 bases, 5 bases remained unmatched. Germline loops: CDR1 LGHNA, CDR2 YNFKEQ. Written as DNA, the CDR3 is TGTGCCAGCAGCCGTACAGGGGAGACCTACGAGCAGTACTTC. Its translation is CASSRTGETYEQYF.

The chain carries TRBV7-9 and TRBJ1-5; no reliable D call. V was trimmed by 4 bases and J by 4 bases, leaving 11 bases between them. Germline V gene lookup returns CDR1 SEHNR and CDR2 FQNEAQ (reference sequence). The CDR3 is made up of 14 amino acids. The CDR3 bases are TGTGCCAGCAGCTCTCCCGCCTCTAATCAGCCCCAGCATTTT. Protein: CASSSPASNQPQHF.

V usage is TRBV20-1 and J usage is TRBJ2-7; 12 bases agree with TRBD1. V dropped 3 bases and J dropped 2; count of bases not matched to a gene: 5. The CDR3 is made up of 15 amino acids. CDR1 is DFQATT, CDR2 SNEGSKA, per germline (reference sequence). The CDR3 region is CSASRRDRGPYEQYF. CDR3 bases: TGCAGTGCTAGCCGCCGGGACAGGGGGCCCTACGAGCAGTACTTC.

V and J are TRBV20-1 and TRBJ2-1; D call uncertain. The germline V gene encodes CDR1 DFQATT and CDR2 SNEGSKA (reference sequence). The V end was cut by 5 bases, the J end by 5 bases, with 4 bases between. The CDR3 runs 10 residues. CDR3 coding DNA: TGCAGTGCTGCGGACAATGAGCAGTTCTTC. Translated, it gives CSAADNEQFF.

This chain joins TRBV18 and TRBJ2-1; D is perhaps TRBD1 (5 bases). Between the trimmed V and J ends, which lost 5 bases and 7 bases, there was a span of 15 bases. The CDR3 totals 14 residues. Germline CDR1 reads KGHSH; CDR2 reads LQKENI. CDR3 amino acids: CASSWDGAPNEQFF. CDR3 DNA: TGTGCCAGCTCATGGGATGGGGCTCCGAATGAGCAGTTCTTC.

This clonotype was picked up a small number of times. This chain links TRBV29-1 with TRBJ1-1; a weak D match, TRBD1 (6 bases). This CDR3 comprises 14 residues. V lost 4 bases and J lost 1, with 13 bases in between. The germline V gene encodes CDR1 SQVTM and CDR2 ANQGSEA. In DNA form, the CDR3 reads TGCAGCGTTGCTTGGGACATTTGGAACACTGAAGCTTTCTTT. This sequence encodes CSVAWDIWNTEAFF. Combining the CDR3 with reference TRBV29-1 and TRBJ1-1 gives the whole variable domain SAVISQKPSRDICQRGTSLTIQCQVDSQVTMMFWYRQQPGQSLTLIATANQGSEATYESGFVIDKFPISRPNLTFSTLTVSNMSPEDSSIYLCSVAWDIWNTEAFFGQGTRLTVV.

The V gene is TRBV20-1, the J gene TRBJ2-5, with TRBD2 matching over 12 bases. Germline trimming cut 3 bases from V and 7 bases from J; bases unmatched to any gene: 15. The CDR3 is 17 residues long. CDR1 DFQATT and CDR2 SNEGSKA come from the germline V gene (reference sequence). CDR3 loop: CSARFHQASGRAVTQYF. The CDR3 region has the DNA TGCAGTGCTAGGTTTCATCAGGCTAGCGGGAGGGCGGTGACCCAGTACTTC.